A single sample gave rise to the 18 T cell receptor beta chains below, sequenced in a study of T cell repertoires in cytomegalovirus infection. These TCRs are of unknown antigen specificity. TCRdb called the reads again in MiXCR, with one record for every CDR3 protein. This sample has approximately 130,000 distinct CDR3 sequences, with about 24% found just once. The material sequenced was PBMCs, sequenced either directly or after in vitro stimulation (not recorded which). The receptors originated from a human donor in good health (CMV status not recorded). Some clones in this sample may be carry-over from other donors' samples.

The V and J genes are TRBV27 and TRBJ2-1; 11 nucleotides match TRBD2. With V trimmed by 4 bases and J by 6 bases, 8 bases remained unmatched. From germline, CDR1 is MNHEY and CDR2 SMNVEV (reference sequence). CDR3 length equals 16 residues. CDR3 residues: CASSSLRTSGGNEQFF. The CDR3 region has the DNA TGTGCCAGCAGTTCCCTCCGCACTAGCGGGGGCAATGAGCAGTTCTTC.

This rearrangement joins TRBV6-1 to TRBJ2-5; possible D gene TRBD2, 5 bases. This CDR3 has 15 residues. From germline, CDR1 is MNHNS and CDR2 SASEGT. Trimming stripped 3 bases from V and 5 bases from J, with 16 bases between. The CDR3 DNA is TGTGCCAGCAGTGAGTTACGAAGCGGTTTGGAGACCCAGTACTTC. This encodes CASSELRSGLETQYF.

This clonotype was detected ten times or more. This chain joins TRBV6-1 and TRBJ1-5; 8 bases map to TRBD1. The CDR3 is 14 amino acids. The V segment lost 7 bases and the J segment 6 bases; nucleotides outside the gene matches: 8. CDR1 and CDR2 from the germline V gene are MNHNS and SASEGT. This chain's CDR3 is CASKPSGGGQPQHF. The CDR3 bases are TGTGCCAGCAAACCCTCAGGGGGCGGTCAGCCCCAGCATTTT.

The chain uses TRBV27 and TRBJ2-1; D may be TRBD2 (6 bases). Trimming pared 6 bases from V and 2 bases from J, leaving 17 bases between. CDR3 size: 16 residues. In germline, CDR1 is MNHEY, CDR2 SMNVEV (reference sequence). This CDR3 reads CASSSRDGRAYNEQFF. The CDR3, as DNA: TGTGCCAGCAGCTCCCGGGACGGGAGAGCCTACAATGAGCAGTTCTTC.

This clonotype was counted at least ten times. The genes are TRBV5-6 and TRBJ2-3, with 7 bases identical to TRBD1. Germline values: CDR1 SGHDT, CDR2 YYEEEE. V lost 1 base, J lost 0 bases, and 5 bases stayed unmatched. This CDR3 has 16 amino acids. CDR3 nucleotides: TGTGCCAGCAGCTTGCCCGGGACAGAAAGCACAGATACGCAGTATTTT. Protein: CASSLPGTESTDTQYF.

This clonotype occurred a few times. The chain couples TRBV6-5 to TRBJ2-3; a possible D gene is TRBD2 (6 bases). This CDR3 region has 15 residues. Deletions cut 10 bases from V and 4 bases from J, with 21 bases between. From germline, CDR1 is MNHEY and CDR2 SVGAGI. The CDR3 reads CATSENVLAPDTQYF. The CDR3 DNA reads as TGTGCCACCTCAGAGAATGTACTAGCCCCAGATACGCAGTATTTT.

This chain connects TRBV6-2 or TRBV6-3 to TRBJ2-1; 8 bases fit TRBD2. V was pared by 6 bases and J by 3 bases, with 10 bases of the junction left unmatched. Germline V gene data show CDR1 as MNHEY and CDR2 as SVGEGT. The CDR3 runs 16 residues. The CDR3 region has the DNA TGTGCCAGCAGCCCGTCCAGCGGGAGAAACTACAATGAGCAGTTCTTC. As protein: CASSPSSGRNYNEQFF.

In its sample, this clonotype was seen a few times. This chain joins TRBV11-2 and TRBJ2-5, with D uncertain. Trimming shortened V by 3 bases and J by 8 bases, and 10 bases separated the two germline ends. This CDR3 has 12 amino acids. Germline V lookup: CDR1 SGHAT, CDR2 FQNNGV. DNA of the CDR3: TGTGCCAGCAGCTTGGCCCACGAAACCCAGTACTTC. This codes for CASSLAHETQYF.

The chain combines TRBV4-2 with TRBJ2-3; TRBD2 agrees at 16 bases. Germline trimming cut 1 base from V and 9 bases from J; bases unmatched to any gene: 10. The germline V gene has CDR1 LGHNA and CDR2 YNFKEQ. The CDR3 is made up of 18 amino acids. DNA of the CDR3: TGTGCCAGCAGCCAAGTTGGGACTAGCGGGAGGGCCGTTCTGACGCAGTATTTT. This encodes CASSQVGTSGRAVLTQYF.

This chain joins TRBV27 and TRBJ1-3, with TRBD1 as a possible D gene (5 bases). Germline V lookup: CDR1 MNHEY, CDR2 SMNVEV (reference sequence). There are 15 residues in the CDR3. The V and J ends lost 5 bases and 3 bases respectively, with 14 bases between them. CDR3 nucleotides: TGTGCCAGCAGTGCTGTCGGGACTCTTGGAAACACCATATATTTT. The encoded protein is CASSAVGTLGNTIYF.

This clonotype was observed a few times. The rearrangement links TRBV27 to TRBJ1-1, with D perhaps TRBD1 (6 bases). The CDR3 contains 15 residues. CDR1 is MNHEY, CDR2 SMNVEV, per germline (reference sequence). The V and J ends lost 4 bases and 3 bases respectively, with 15 bases between them. CDR3: CASSSSTGLYTEAFF. For the CDR3, the DNA is TGTGCCAGCAGTTCCAGTACAGGGTTGTACACTGAAGCTTTCTTT.

The V and J genes are TRBV12-3 or TRBV12-4 and TRBJ2-3; D is ambiguous. Between the trimmed V and J ends, which lost 8 bases and 3 bases, there was a span of 15 bases. The CDR3 is 14 residues long. CDR3 sequence: CASGISSSTDTQYF. The DNA for the CDR3 is TGTGCCAGCGGGATTAGCAGTAGTACAGATACGCAGTATTTT.

The genes are TRBV7-9 and TRBJ1-3, with 7 bases lining up with TRBD1. V lost 4 bases and J lost 14; bases outside the gene matches: 8. The CDR3 loop spans 12 amino acids. Germline V CDR1 and CDR2: SEHNR, FQNEAQ (reference sequence). The DNA for the CDR3 is TGTGCCAGCAGCTCGATCGACAGGGAACTATATTTT. Protein: CASSSIDRELYF.

The table lists this clonotype with many counts. This chain connects TRBV7-8 to TRBJ1-3; 7 bases agree with TRBD1. V gave up 2 bases and J gave up 3 bases; unmatched junction bases: 4. Germline values: CDR1 SGHVS, CDR2 FQNEAQ. The CDR3 covers 15 residues. The CDR3 here is CASSLYRDSGNTIYF. The DNA for the CDR3 is TGTGCCAGCAGCTTATACAGGGACAGTGGAAACACCATATATTTT. The full variable domain, completed using reference TRBV7-8 and TRBJ1-3, is GAGVSQSPRYKVAKRGQDVALRCDPISGHVSLFWYQQALGQGPEFLTYFQNEAQLDKSGLPSDRFFAERPEGSVSTLKIQRTQQEDSAVYLCASSLYRDSGNTIYFGEGSWLTVV.

The rearrangement links TRBV7-9 to TRBJ2-1, with 7 bases that match TRBD2. After removal of 1 base from V and 3 bases from J, the junction contained 12 bases not matched to a gene. CDR1 is SEHNR, CDR2 FQNEAQ, per germline (reference sequence). CDR3 length equals 18 residues. This CDR3 reads CASSLGPGEGTYYNEQFF. The CDR3 DNA reads as TGTGCCAGCAGCTTAGGACCCGGGGAGGGCACTTACTACAATGAGCAGTTCTTC.

V is TRBV6-2 or TRBV6-3 and J is TRBJ1-5, with a tentative D call TRBD1 (5 bases). The CDR3 covers 14 residues. Trimming left V 1 base short and J 3 bases short, with 7 bases between. Germline-derived CDR1 and CDR2 are MNHEY and SVGEGT. In DNA, the CDR3 is TGTGCCAGCAGTTACTGGGGCACCAATCAGCCCCAGCATTTT. Its translation: CASSYWGTNQPQHF.

The chain employs TRBV5-4 and TRBJ2-7; 8 bases are shared with TRBD1. CDR1 and CDR2 (germline): SGHNT, YYREEE (reference sequence). Trimming removed 0 bases from V and 3 bases from J; junction bases left unmatched: 2. The CDR3 is 14 residues long. The CDR3 is CASSLGGQDYEQYV. CDR3 in DNA: TGTGCCAGCAGCTTGGGGGGACAGGACTACGAGCAGTACGTC.

The V gene is TRBV24-1, the J gene TRBJ2-1; 9 bases fit TRBD1. V dropped 4 bases and J dropped 6; count of bases not matched to a gene: 6. Germline V gene sequence: CDR1 KGHDR, CDR2 SFDVKD. This CDR3 spans 15 amino acids. The CDR3 here is CATSEPGQGFNEQFF. The CDR3 DNA follows: TGTGCCACCAGTGAACCGGGACAGGGTTTCAATGAGCAGTTCTTC.